The sample holds many counts of the clone carrying this T cell receptor beta chain. TCRdb used MiXCR to reprocess the 5' RACE reads, holding one entry per CDR3 protein. The table has 60,000 to 85,000 distinct CDR3 sequences, 4.8% seen once. The CDR3 has 10 residues. Trimming shortened V by 6 bases and J by 4 bases, and 5 bases separated the two germline ends. The germline CDR1 and CDR2 sequences are DFQATT and SNEGSKA (reference sequence). This record belongs to a study of neurological immune-mediated disorders. The source material was PBMCs. The chain has TRBV20-1 and TRBJ2-3; D gene uncertain. The receptor's source is a woman in her 70s with multiple sclerosis. CDR3 in DNA: TGCAGTGCCTATGCAGATACGCAGTATTTT. It is translated as CSAYADTQYF.